This note documents a single T cell receptor beta chain sequence. Its specificity is unknown. This sample was included in a study of shared clonotypes between healthy human individuals. Study background: Each donor had three CD4 naive, three CD4 memory, two CD8 naive and one CD8 memory plate. Study findings and constraints: Tissues were not sampled, only blood, and their repertoires likely differ. Despite large depth, rarefaction showed incomplete sorted-subset sequencing.

Into CD45RA+ naive and CD45RA-negative memory subsets, the CD4+ cells were split. TCRdb's copy holds only in-frame clones and misses some; the assay was immunoSEQ multiplex PCR. The sample holds under 600,000 clones, 90% to 97% seen once. This CDR3 is 13 amino acids long. Trimming cost V 9 bases and J 5 bases, with 17 bases left between them. Germline CDR1 reads MNHEY; CDR2 reads SMNVEV (reference sequence). The TCR originated in a woman in her 30s in good health. The chain recombines TRBV27 with TRBJ2-7; tentatively, D is TRBD2 (6 bases). Specimen: naive CD4+ T cells sorted from blood. The subset is: CD45RA+ positively selected. CDR3 loop: CASKAGRGNEQYF. The CDR3 DNA is TGTGCCAGTAAGGCGGGACGCGGTAACGAGCAGTACTTC.